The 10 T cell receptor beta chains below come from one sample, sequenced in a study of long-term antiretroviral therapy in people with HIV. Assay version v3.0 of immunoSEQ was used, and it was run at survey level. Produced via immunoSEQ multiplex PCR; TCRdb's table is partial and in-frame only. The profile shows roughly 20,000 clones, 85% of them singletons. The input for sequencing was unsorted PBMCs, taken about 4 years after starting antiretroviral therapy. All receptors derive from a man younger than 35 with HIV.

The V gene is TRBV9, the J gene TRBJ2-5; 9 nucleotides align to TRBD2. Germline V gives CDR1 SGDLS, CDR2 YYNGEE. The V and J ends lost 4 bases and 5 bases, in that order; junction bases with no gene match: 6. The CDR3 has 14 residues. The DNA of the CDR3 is TGTGCCAGCAGCAGGCGGGGGGGCCAGGAGACCCAGTACTTC. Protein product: CASSRRGGQETQYF.

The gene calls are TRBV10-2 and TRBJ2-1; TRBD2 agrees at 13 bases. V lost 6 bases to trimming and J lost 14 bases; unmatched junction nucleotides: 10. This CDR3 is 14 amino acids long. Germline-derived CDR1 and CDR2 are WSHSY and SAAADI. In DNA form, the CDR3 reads TGCGCCAGCAGAGGACTAGCGGGAGATCCAAGGGAGTTCTTC. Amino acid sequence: CASRGLAGDPREFF.

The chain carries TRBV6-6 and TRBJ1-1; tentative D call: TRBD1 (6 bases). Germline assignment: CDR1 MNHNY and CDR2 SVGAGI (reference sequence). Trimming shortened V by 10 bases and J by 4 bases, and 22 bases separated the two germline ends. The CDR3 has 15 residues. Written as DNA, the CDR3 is TGTGCCACCGCGGGGGCCCCCATAAGTGGCACTGAAGCTTTCTTT. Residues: CATAGAPISGTEAFF.

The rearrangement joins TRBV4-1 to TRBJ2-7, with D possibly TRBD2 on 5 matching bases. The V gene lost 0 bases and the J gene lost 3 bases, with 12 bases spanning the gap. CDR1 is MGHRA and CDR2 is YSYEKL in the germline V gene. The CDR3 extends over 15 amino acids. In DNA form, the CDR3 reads TGCGCCAGCAGCCAAGAGCGGGTTATGGGCTACGAGCAGTACTTC. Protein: CASSQERVMGYEQYF.

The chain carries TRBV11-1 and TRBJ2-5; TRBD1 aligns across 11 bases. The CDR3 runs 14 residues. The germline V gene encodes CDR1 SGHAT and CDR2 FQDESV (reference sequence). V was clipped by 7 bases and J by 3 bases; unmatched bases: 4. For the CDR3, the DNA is TGTGCCAGCAACACGGGACAGGGGGAAGAGACCCAGTACTTC. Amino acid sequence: CASNTGQGEETQYF.

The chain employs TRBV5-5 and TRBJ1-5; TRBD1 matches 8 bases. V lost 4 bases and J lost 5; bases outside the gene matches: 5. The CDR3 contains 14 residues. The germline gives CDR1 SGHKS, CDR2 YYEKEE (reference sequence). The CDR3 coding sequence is TGTGCCAGCAGCGCGGGACAGGAATATCAGCCCCAGCATTTT. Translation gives CASSAGQEYQPQHF.

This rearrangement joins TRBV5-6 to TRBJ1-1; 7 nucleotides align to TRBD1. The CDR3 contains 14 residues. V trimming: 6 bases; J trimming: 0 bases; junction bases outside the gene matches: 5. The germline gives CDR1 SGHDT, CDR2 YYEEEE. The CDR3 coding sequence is TGTGCCAGCAACTACAGGGGCTTGAACACTGAAGCTTTCTTT. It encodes CASNYRGLNTEAFF.

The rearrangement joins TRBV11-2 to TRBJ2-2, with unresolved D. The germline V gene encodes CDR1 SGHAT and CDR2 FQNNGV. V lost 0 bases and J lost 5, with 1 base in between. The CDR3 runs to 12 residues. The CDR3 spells CASSLETGELFF. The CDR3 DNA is TGTGCCAGCAGCTTAGAGACCGGGGAGCTGTTTTTT.

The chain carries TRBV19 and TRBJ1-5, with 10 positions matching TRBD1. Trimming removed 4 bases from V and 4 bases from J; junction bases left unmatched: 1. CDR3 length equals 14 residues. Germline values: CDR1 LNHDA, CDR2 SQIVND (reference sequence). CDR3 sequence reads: CASSRDRGNQPQHF. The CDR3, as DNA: TGTGCCAGTAGTAGGGACAGGGGAAATCAGCCCCAGCATTTT.

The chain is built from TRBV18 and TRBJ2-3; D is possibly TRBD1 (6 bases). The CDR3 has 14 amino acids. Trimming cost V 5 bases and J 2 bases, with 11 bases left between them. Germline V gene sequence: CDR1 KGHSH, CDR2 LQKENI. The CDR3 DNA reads TGTGCCAGCTCAACGGACAGCTCCACAGATACGCAGTATTTT. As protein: CASSTDSSTDTQYF.